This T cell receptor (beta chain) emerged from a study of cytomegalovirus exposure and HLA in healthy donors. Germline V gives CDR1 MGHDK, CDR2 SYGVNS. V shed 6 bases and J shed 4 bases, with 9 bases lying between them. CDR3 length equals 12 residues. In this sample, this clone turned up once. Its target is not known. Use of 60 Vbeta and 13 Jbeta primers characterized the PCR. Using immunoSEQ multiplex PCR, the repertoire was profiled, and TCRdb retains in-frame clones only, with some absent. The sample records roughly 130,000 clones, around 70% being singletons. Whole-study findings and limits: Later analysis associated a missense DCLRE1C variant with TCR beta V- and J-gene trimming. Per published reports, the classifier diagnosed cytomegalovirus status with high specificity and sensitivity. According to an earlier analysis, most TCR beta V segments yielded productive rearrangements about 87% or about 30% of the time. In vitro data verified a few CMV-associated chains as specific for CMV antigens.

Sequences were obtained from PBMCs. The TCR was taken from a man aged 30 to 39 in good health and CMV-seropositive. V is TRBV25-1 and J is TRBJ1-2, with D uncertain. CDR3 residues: CASSEGLYGYTF. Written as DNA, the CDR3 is TGTGCCAGCAGCGAAGGGCTCTATGGCTACACCTTC.